This T cell receptor (beta chain) came from a study of blood T cells in healthy people across ages (dated by TCRdb to about 2015). The study in broad terms: In model experiments, roughly one uniquely barcoded TCR beta cDNA molecule per two T cells was captured by template switching. Donors were grouped into four age groups: young (average approximately 15 years), middle-aged (less than 40), aged (roughly 62) and long-lived (approximately 78). The study measured age-related changes in TCR beta repertoire diversity using deep sequencing normalized with unique cDNA molecular identifiers. To avoid experimental bias, donors of different ages were distributed randomly across sequencing lanes. Using the same blood draw, the study looked at two additional independent replicas of 1 million unique cDNA reads for two donors, one aged 18 to 29 and the other aged 80 or older.

Library preparation used 5' RACE. TCRdb lists the instrument as Illumina HiSeq 2500. A second roughly 7 to 11 cycle PCR used a sample-barcoded 5' primer and a J-beta primer mix. A template-switch 5' adaptor carrying 12 random nucleotides introduced a unique molecular identifier onto each TCR beta cDNA molecule. Each sample yielded at least 3 million CDR3-containing paired-end reads. The Mint cDNA synthesis kit, primed by a TRBC-specific oligonucleotide, was used to synthesize first-strand cDNA from all RNA. Following uracil-DNA glycosylase treatment, all cDNA underwent a first 18-cycle PCR with the universal primers M1SS and BC2_uni_R. Under the source paper's analysis protocol: Normalization of each sample was performed by random selection of 1 million high-quality reads, each carrying a distinct molecular identifier. Instead of being binned into consensus sequences, reads that shared molecular identifiers were thrown out. MiTCR, set to a Q25 quality threshold and the strictest error-elimination algorithm, was used for CDR3 identification, clonotype clustering and error correction. Lower-bound total TCR beta diversity was estimated with a nonparametric unseen species model using Euler transformation. TCRdb reanalyzed the raw reads on its own, using fastp at Q25 for trimming and MiXCR for clone calling, and kept in-frame beta chains. Every distinct CDR3 protein forms one entry, paired with its most common genes and DNA. It is TCRdb's table, rather than the study itself, that gives the V and J calls and clone size. This sample holds about 670,000 distinct CDR3 sequences; over 40% were observed only once. The ten largest clones capture about 30% of the sample.

Results the study describes overall, beyond this receptor: Observed TCR beta diversity per million T cells fell roughly linearly with age, and a significant reduction was already apparent by age about 43. Because profiling used bulk unsorted PBMCs, naive and antigen-experienced compartments could not be compared conclusively. A strong correlation was found between observed TCR beta diversity and the percentage of naive T cells measured by flow cytometry. Compared with the aged group, more naive CD4+ T cells, fewer expanded clones and increased TCR diversity were shown by the long-lived group, suggesting age selection. Donor CMV infection status was unknown, potentially confounding age-related changes in expanded clonotypes. Estimates of total diversity based on one million sequenced T cells were regarded as lower bounds and as underestimates.

Spanning cysteine to phenylalanine, the CDR3 consists of 16 amino acids. Of the read, only the CDR3 DNA is kept; its 48 bases are in frame from base 1. The V and J ends are trimmed by 3 bases and 0 bases, leaving 15 bases between them. The CDR1 and CDR2 encoded by the germline V gene (reference sequence) are DFQATT and SNEGSKA. A few counts support this clonotype. Which antigen it targets is not known. No quality values exist for individual bases; no much larger clone is one base distant. The 39 donors, aged 6 to 90 years, were systemically healthy Caucasian individuals from Russia. Each donor gave 9.5 to 10 milliliters of peripheral blood, drawn into EDTA-treated Vacutainer tubes. Ficoll-Paque density-gradient centrifugation was used to isolate PBMCs, with at least 6 million obtained per sample. Trizol reagent was used to extract total RNA from PBMCs, with at least 5.5 micrograms per sample. Naive CD45RAhigh/CD27high T cell percentages were measured by flow cytometry on a PBMC aliquot from every donor.

The sequencing input was blood. The V and J genes are TRBV20-1 and TRBJ1-5, and the D gene may be TRBD1, 6 bases matching. The clonotype originates from a man older than 75 in good health. The CDR3 region reads CSASRGPTSSNQPQHF. At the DNA level, the sequence is TGCAGTGCTAGCAGGGGCCCCACTTCTAGCAATCAGCCCCAGCATTTT.